This T cell receptor beta chain was sequenced for a study of T cell changes during pregnancy in multiple sclerosis. Here immunoSEQ multiplex PCR was the method, and the copy in TCRdb shows in-frame clones only, minus some. Altogether some 55,000 clones are present, approximately 87% being singletons, with the ten largest covering roughly 5%. Sequencing input: peripheral blood from another person, used as feeder cells. The source of this sequence is a human donor whose cells served as feeder cells for cultures in a pregnancy study.

CDR3 protein: CASSKRGLNGAFF. As DNA, the CDR3 is TGTGCCAGCAGCAAGAGAGGGCTTAACGGAGCTTTCTTT. The chain joins TRBV4-2 to TRBJ1-1; D unclear. The CDR3 extends over 13 amino acids. Germline V gene sequence: CDR1 LGHNA, CDR2 YNFKEQ. The ends were cut back, 5 bases at V and 10 bases at J, with 17 bases in the middle.